This T cell receptor beta chain is drawn from a study of OX40 agonist ivuxolimab in advanced cancers. The table came from immunoSEQ multiplex PCR; TCRdb's copy has only in-frame clones and leaves some out. The sample lists under 65,000 clones, roughly 87% occurring once. This CDR3 contains 13 residues. V shed 2 bases and J shed 1 base, with 6 bases lying between them. CDR1 and CDR2 (germline): MNHEY, SMNVEV (reference sequence). The V gene is TRBV27, the J gene TRBJ2-7, with D uncertain. The receptor was isolated from an adult with an advanced solid tumor such as melanoma, head and neck, liver or kidney cancer. The specimen was CD4+ or CD8+ T cells sorted from blood, collected in a trial of the OX40 agonist ivuxolimab. The CDR3 DNA sequence: TGTGCCAGCAGTTTAACGGCTTCCTACGAGCAGTACTTC. It encodes CASSLTASYEQYF.